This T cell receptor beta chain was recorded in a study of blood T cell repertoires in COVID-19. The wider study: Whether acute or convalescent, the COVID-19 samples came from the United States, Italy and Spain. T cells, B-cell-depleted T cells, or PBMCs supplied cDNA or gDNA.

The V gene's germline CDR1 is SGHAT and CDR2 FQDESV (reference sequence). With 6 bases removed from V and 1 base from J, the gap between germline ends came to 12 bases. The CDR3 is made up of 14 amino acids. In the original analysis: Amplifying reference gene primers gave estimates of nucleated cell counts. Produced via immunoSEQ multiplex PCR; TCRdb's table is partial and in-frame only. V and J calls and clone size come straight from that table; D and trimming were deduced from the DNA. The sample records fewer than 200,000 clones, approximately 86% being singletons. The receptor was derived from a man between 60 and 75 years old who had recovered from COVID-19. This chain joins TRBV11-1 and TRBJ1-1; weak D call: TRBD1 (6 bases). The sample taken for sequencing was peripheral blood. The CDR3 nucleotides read TGTGCCAGCAGGGGGGACACTAAGAACACTGAAGCTTTCTTT. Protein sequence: CASRGDTKNTEAFF.